The 19 T cell receptor beta chains listed next were all sequenced from one sample in a study of CD8+ T cells in alopecia areata. RNA was extracted and reverse transcribed into cDNA as the sequencing template. The method was immunoSEQ multiplex PCR; TCRdb's version includes in-frame clones alone and lacks a portion of them. The repertoire holds around 160,000 clones, with less than 70% as singletons. Specified treatment: oral pan-JAK inhibitor, 5-10 mg twice daily. The specimen was CD4+ T cells sorted from blood, collected at week 24, from a patient treated with tofacitinib. The receptors shown here come from a human donor with alopecia areata.

The sample holds one count of this clone. The rearrangement joins TRBV7-3 to TRBJ2-1; D is uncertain. The V and J ends lost 3 bases and 0 bases respectively, with 9 bases between them. This CDR3 has 15 residues. Germline assignment: CDR1 SGHTA and CDR2 FQGTGA. CDR3 nucleotide sequence: TGTGCCAGCAGCTTGGACGGAAGCTCCTACAATGAGCAGTTCTTC. Translation gives CASSLDGSSYNEQFF.

CDR3: CVAGDYGYTF. Written as DNA, the CDR3 is TGCGTTGCAGGGGACTATGGCTACACCTTC. The V call is TRBV29-1, the J call TRBJ1-2, with D possibly being TRBD1 (6 bases). Germline CDR1 SQVTM, CDR2 ANQGSEA. The CDR3 spans 10 residues.

This clone has only a few counts. This chain uses TRBV5-6 with TRBJ1-6, with TRBD1 as a possible D gene (6 bases). Germline V gene sequence: CDR1 SGHDT, CDR2 YYEEEE. V was shortened by 3 bases and J by 6 bases, with 10 bases between the two germline ends. The CDR3 loop spans 14 amino acids. CDR3 protein: CASSSGQPNSPLHF. The CDR3 DNA sequence: TGTGCCAGCAGCTCCGGACAGCCTAATTCACCCCTCCACTTT.

The chain is built from TRBV30 and TRBJ1-2, with D unresolved. Germline-derived CDR1 and CDR2 are GTSNPN and SVGIG (reference sequence). CDR3 length equals 14 residues. V was trimmed by 3 bases and J by 7 bases, leaving 18 bases between them. The CDR3 is CAWSKRLPQPGYTF. CDR3 coding DNA: TGTGCCTGGAGCAAACGCCTACCACAGCCTGGCTACACCTTC.

The chain couples TRBV30 to TRBJ2-5; possible D gene TRBD2, 5 bases. The ends were cut back, 1 base at V and 1 base at J, with 10 bases in the middle. The length of the CDR3 is 14 residues. Germline V gives CDR1 GTSNPN, CDR2 SVGIG (reference sequence). As DNA, the CDR3 is TGTGCCTGGAGTGAGCGGATCCTCCAAGAGACCCAGTACTTC. Its protein product is CAWSERILQETQYF.

The rearrangement joins TRBV27 to TRBJ2-3; TRBD2 might be the D (6 bases). CDR1 is MNHEY, CDR2 SMNVEV, per germline (reference sequence). This CDR3 is 15 amino acids long. Trimming stripped 5 bases from V and 9 bases from J, with 21 bases between. CDR3 loop: CASSPPGTRLWTQYF. CDR3 DNA: TGTGCCAGCAGTCCCCCTGGGACTCGCCTATGGACGCAGTATTTT.

This sequence joins TRBV27 and TRBJ2-3; the match to TRBD2 covers 8 bases. Germline assignment: CDR1 MNHEY and CDR2 SMNVEV (reference sequence). The J segment lost 2 bases and the V segment lost 8 bases, leaving 6 bases of the junction unmatched. The CDR3 totals 14 residues. The CDR3 nucleotides read TGTGCCAGCGGGAGACTAGCGCTCACAGATACGCAGTATTTT. It is translated as CASGRLALTDTQYF.

V gene TRBV23-1 combines with J gene TRBJ1-6, with 7 bases aligning to TRBD1. TRBV23-1 is classed as an ORF, of uncertain function. The CDR3 contains 14 residues. The V and J ends lost 10 bases and 13 bases, in that order; junction bases with no gene match: 16. In nucleotides, the CDR3 is TGCGCCACCAGGAAGGGGGCGCGGAGGACTCCCCTCCACTTT. Its translation: CATRKGARRTPLHF.

The gene calls are TRBV7-9 and TRBJ1-2; D gene uncertain. The V gene's germline CDR1 is SEHNR and CDR2 FQNEAQ (reference sequence). CDR3 size: 12 residues. Trimming stripped 3 bases from V and 2 bases from J, with 4 bases between. This CDR3 is CASSFRNYGYTF. The CDR3 DNA is TGTGCCAGCAGCTTTAGGAACTATGGCTACACCTTC.

This clone has just a few counts. The gene calls are TRBV7-3 and TRBJ2-6; the D is unclear. There are 14 residues in the CDR3. Germline CDR1 and CDR2: SGHTA and FQGTGA. Trimming took off 2 bases at V and 4 bases at J, with 6 bases between the two ends. The CDR3, as DNA: TGTGCCAGCAGCTTACAATCCGGGGCCAACGTCCTGACTTTC. Amino acid sequence: CASSLQSGANVLTF.

V usage is TRBV10-3 and J usage is TRBJ2-3, with D possibly matching TRBD1 (5 bases). Germline lookup yields CDR1 ENHRY and CDR2 SYGVKD. The CDR3 is 14 residues long. Trimming cost V 3 bases and J 1 base, with 8 bases left between them. CDR3 protein: CAISDRVGTDTQYF. The CDR3 nucleotides read TGTGCCATCAGTGACAGGGTAGGCACAGATACGCAGTATTTT.

This clone was seen only a few times. The rearrangement joins TRBV4-2 to TRBJ1-1; 10 bases align to TRBD1. V gave up 0 bases and J gave up 0 bases; unmatched junction bases: 1. This CDR3 contains 16 residues. Germline V gene data show CDR1 as LGHNA and CDR2 as YNFKEQ. CDR3 region: CASSQDGTGVNTEAFF. The CDR3 nucleotides are TGTGCCAGCAGCCAAGATGGGACAGGGGTGAACACTGAAGCTTTCTTT.

The gene calls are TRBV7-9 and TRBJ2-5; D call uncertain. There are 14 residues in the CDR3. Germline V gene sequence: CDR1 SEHNR, CDR2 FQNEAQ (reference sequence). Deletions cut 5 bases from V and 0 bases from J, with 10 bases between. The CDR3 DNA is TGTGCCAGCAGCCCCCTTGAGTACCAAGAGACCCAGTACTTC. Its protein is CASSPLEYQETQYF.

The chain joins TRBV15 to TRBJ2-7; tentatively, D is TRBD1 (5 bases). CDR1 is LNHNV, CDR2 YYDKDF, per germline (reference sequence). Trimming took 5 bases from V and 4 from J, leaving 12 bases between them. The CDR3 is 13 amino acids. The CDR3 sequence is CATSGLQAYEQYF. CDR3 DNA: TGTGCCACCAGCGGATTACAGGCTTACGAGCAGTACTTC. Drawing the rest from reference TRBV15 and TRBJ2-7, the complete variable domain is DAMVIQNPRYQVTQFGKPVTLSCSQTLNHNVMYWYQQKSSQAPKLLFHYYDKDFNNEADTPDNFQSRRPNTSFCFLDIRSPGLGDTAMYLCATSGLQAYEQYFGPGTRLTVT.

The rearrangement uses TRBV15 and TRBJ2-7; D uncertain. The CDR3 runs to 12 residues. In germline, CDR1 is LNHNV, CDR2 YYDKDF (reference sequence). The V end was cut by 1 base, the J end by 3 bases, with 4 bases between. CDR3 in amino acids: CATSRVGYEQYF. CDR3 DNA sequence: TGTGCCACCAGCAGAGTCGGCTACGAGCAGTACTTC.

The rearrangement links TRBV7-9 to TRBJ1-1, with no clear D. Per the germline V gene, CDR1 is SEHNR and CDR2 is FQNEAQ (reference sequence). V was trimmed by 4 bases and J by 0 bases, leaving 3 bases between them. The length of the CDR3 is 12 residues. CDR3 loop: CASSYVNTEAFF. The CDR3 DNA sequence: TGTGCCAGCAGCTACGTGAACACTGAAGCTTTCTTT.

Only one count was recorded for this clone. The chain couples TRBV7-8 to TRBJ2-5, with 14 bases fitting TRBD2. CDR3 length: 14 residues. The germline V gene encodes CDR1 SGHVS and CDR2 FQNEAQ. The trim removed 8 bases at V and 5 bases at J, leaving 4 bases unmatched. CDR3 nucleotides: TGTGCCAGCGGGACTAGCGGGGGTAGGGAGACCCAGTACTTC. Translation: CASGTSGGRETQYF.

This clone was picked up a small number of times. The chain has TRBV4-1 and TRBJ2-4; D gene ambiguous. Trimming removed 1 base from V and 0 bases from J, with 10 bases in between. CDR3 size: 16 residues. The germline CDR1 and CDR2 sequences are MGHRA and YSYEKL. This CDR3 is CASSQVSARAKNIQYF. CDR3 bases: TGCGCCAGCAGCCAAGTTTCAGCCAGAGCCAAAAACATTCAGTACTTC.

The chain combines TRBV30 with TRBJ2-3; 7 positions agree with TRBD2. The V segment lost 2 bases and the J segment 4 bases; nucleotides outside the gene matches: 3. Germline CDR1 and CDR2: GTSNPN and SVGIG (reference sequence). The CDR3 is 13 residues long. The CDR3 here is CAWSPGGPDTQYF. DNA of the CDR3: TGTGCCTGGAGTCCGGGGGGACCAGATACGCAGTATTTT.